This TCR beta chain is drawn from a study of regulatory T cells in long-lasting Graves disease. Across the study: By definition, persistent Graves' disease involved antithyroid drugs for over 5 years alongside positive TSH receptor antibodies.

For TCR beta, libraries came from iRepertoire HTBI primers and Arm-PCR of CDR3 regions. TCRdb itself ran the multiplex PCR reads through MiXCR, one entry per CDR3 protein. The table lists roughly 450,000 distinct CDR3 sequences, roughly 22% of them singletons, with about an eighth in the top ten. In germline, CDR1 is KGHSH, CDR2 LQKENI. This CDR3 comprises 15 residues. Trimming removed 6 bases from V and 3 bases from J, with 17 bases in between. Regarding time point: persistent/refractory GD, antithyroid drugs over 5 years with positive TRAb. RNA isolated from PBMCs was used to make the TCR library. American Thyroid Association guidelines defined Graves' disease diagnosis. The EDTA tubes were filled with about 10 milliliters of drawn peripheral blood. Note on this clonotype: Its target is not known.

Study-wide results and limits: Persistent disease showed a preference for TRBV28, TRBJ1-2 and TRBJ2-5.

The sequence derives from a female donor with Graves disease. The rearrangement uses TRBV18 and TRBJ1-1, with a weak D call TRBD1 (6 bases). This specimen consisted of peripheral blood mononuclear cells (PBMCs), obtained when the disease was refractory, from a patient treated with antithyroid drugs. The CDR3 sequence: CASSPDRLPDTEAFF. The CDR3 nucleotides are TGTGCCAGCTCGCCTGACAGGCTCCCTGACACTGAAGCTTTCTTT.